This TCR beta chain was identified during a study of blood T cells in healthy people across ages. Study information: There was about one barcoded beta molecule captured by template switching per two T cells.

A sample-barcoded 5' primer and a J-beta primer mix were used in a second PCR of about 7 to 12 cycles. TCRdb processed the 5' RACE reads anew with MiXCR; each CDR3 protein has one entry. The data contain 1.5 million to 2 million distinct CDR3 sequences, around 36% of them singletons. The sample holds a few counts of this clonotype. The material sequenced was blood. The receptor was derived from a woman aged 25 to 39 in good health.

For the CDR3, the DNA is TGTGCCAGCAAGGCCTTACTAGCGGGGGGACTTCCTCATGAGCAGTTCTTC. Its translation: CASKALLAGGLPHEQFF. The V and J genes are TRBV2 and TRBJ2-1, with 12 nucleotides matching TRBD2. The V and J ends lost 7 bases and 8 bases, in that order; junction bases with no gene match: 15. CDR1 SNHLY and CDR2 FYNNEI come from the germline V gene. The CDR3 extends over 17 amino acids.